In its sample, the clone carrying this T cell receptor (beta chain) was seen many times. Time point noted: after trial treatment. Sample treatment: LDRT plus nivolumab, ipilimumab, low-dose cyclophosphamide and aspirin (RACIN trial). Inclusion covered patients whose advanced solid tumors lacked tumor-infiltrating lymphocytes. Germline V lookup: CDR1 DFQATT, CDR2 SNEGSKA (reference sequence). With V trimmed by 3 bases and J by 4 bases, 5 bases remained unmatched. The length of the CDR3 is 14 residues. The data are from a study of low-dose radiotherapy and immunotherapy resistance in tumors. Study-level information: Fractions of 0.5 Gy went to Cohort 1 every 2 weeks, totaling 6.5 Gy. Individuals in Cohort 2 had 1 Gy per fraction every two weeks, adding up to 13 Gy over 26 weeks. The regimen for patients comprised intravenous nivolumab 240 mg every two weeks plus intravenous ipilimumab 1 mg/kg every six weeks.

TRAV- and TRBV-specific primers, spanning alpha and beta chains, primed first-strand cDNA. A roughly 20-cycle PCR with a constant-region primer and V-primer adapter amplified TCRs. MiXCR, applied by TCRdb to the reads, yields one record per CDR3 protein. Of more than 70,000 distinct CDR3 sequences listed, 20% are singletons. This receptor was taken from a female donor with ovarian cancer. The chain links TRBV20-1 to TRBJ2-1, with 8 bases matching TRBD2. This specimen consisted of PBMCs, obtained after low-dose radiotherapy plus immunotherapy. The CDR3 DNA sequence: TGCAGTGCTAGTACTAGCGGACTTTACAATGAGCAGTTCTTC. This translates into CSASTSGLYNEQFF.